A single sample is the source of the 32 T cell receptor beta chains below, sequenced in a study of Ad26.COV2.S vaccination and SARS-CoV-2 variants. The sample's treatment: roughly 18 received Ad26.COV2.S at low or high dose, single or two shots; about 5 received placebo; per-sample allocation not given. Following the first vaccine or placebo injection, samples were taken on day 63. TCRdb keeps only in-frame clones here, not all; method: immunoSEQ multiplex PCR. The sample carries a few hundred thousand clones, 85% to 90% recorded once. The sequencing here drew on peripheral blood, taken in a trial of Ad26.COV2.S vaccine versus placebo. The receptors shown here come from a person between 18 and 60 years old who received the Ad26.COV2.S COVID-19 vaccine or a placebo.

The chain employs TRBV12-5 and TRBJ2-1; 10 bases map to TRBD2. CDR1 is LGHNT, CDR2 FRNRAP, per germline. This CDR3 region has 15 residues. After removal of 3 bases from V and 6 bases from J, the junction contained 5 bases not matched to a gene. CDR3 nucleotide sequence: TGTGCTAGTGGTTTAGGACTAGCGGTTACCAATGAGCAGTTCTTC. Its translation is CASGLGLAVTNEQFF.

The rearrangement links TRBV29-1 to TRBJ2-5, with 16 bases identical to TRBD2. Germline lookup yields CDR1 SQVTM and CDR2 ANQGSEA. The CDR3 has 14 amino acids. Trimming removed 5 bases from V and 5 bases from J; junction bases left unmatched: 2. The CDR3 loop reads CSVLGLAGGETQYF. DNA of the CDR3: TGCAGCGTTTTGGGACTAGCGGGAGGGGAGACCCAGTACTTC.

The V call is TRBV3-1 (or the pseudogene TRBV3-2), the J call TRBJ1-1; D remains ambiguous. Germline CDR1 reads LGHDT; CDR2 reads YNNKEL (reference sequence). CDR3 size: 11 residues. V dropped 2 bases and J dropped 3 bases, with 1 base sitting between them. DNA for the CDR3: TGTGCCAGCAGCCAACACACTGAAGCTTTCTTT. Its protein is CASSQHTEAFF.

This rearrangement joins TRBV25-1 to TRBJ1-2; D perhaps matches TRBD1 (6 bases). The V gene lost 4 bases and the J gene lost 8 bases, with 14 bases spanning the gap. The CDR3 is made up of 13 amino acids. Germline V gene data show CDR1 as MGHDK and CDR2 as SYGVNS. Here the CDR3 reads CASSVITGMGYTF. The CDR3, as DNA: TGTGCCAGCAGTGTTATCACAGGGATGGGCTACACCTTC.

In this sample, this clone turned up once. DNA of the CDR3: TGTGCCAGCTCACCGCCTGAGCGGTACGAGCAGTACTTC. It encodes CASSPPERYEQYF. This chain uses TRBV18 with TRBJ2-7, with D possibly being TRBD2 (5 bases). This CDR3 comprises 13 residues. V was trimmed by 3 bases and J by 4 bases, leaving 10 bases between them. Germline V gives CDR1 KGHSH, CDR2 LQKENI.

The rearrangement joins TRBV9 to TRBJ2-5; 9 positions agree with TRBD1. CDR3 length equals 13 residues. CDR1 is SGDLS and CDR2 is YYNGEE in the germline V gene. With 7 bases clipped from V and 4 bases from J, the junction kept 5 bases outside the gene matches. The CDR3 nucleotides are TGTGCCAGCGGGACAGGGCGAGTAGAGACCCAGTACTTC. Translated: CASGTGRVETQYF. Full variable domain (outside the CDR3, taken from reference TRBV9 and TRBJ2-5): DSGVTQTPKHLITATGQRVTLRCSPRSGDLSVYWYQQSLDQGLQFLIQYYNGEERAKGNILERFSAQQFPDLHSELNLSSLELGDSALYFCASGTGRVETQYFGPGTRLLVL.

This clone showed up just once. This chain joins TRBV21-1 and TRBJ1-2. TRBV21-1 corresponds to a pseudogene. The CDR3 covers 11 residues. CDR3 sequence reads: CASSKGCGYTF. The CDR3 nucleotides read TGTGCCAGCAGCAAAGGTTGTGGCTACACCTTC.

The V and J genes are TRBV27 and TRBJ2-3; TRBD1 matches 11 bases. Per germline, CDR1 MNHEY and CDR2 SMNVEV (reference sequence). Unmatched junction bases numbered 7, after V lost 6 bases and J lost 5 bases. The CDR3 has 15 amino acids. This CDR3 reads CASSPGTGGRDTQYF. In nucleotides, the CDR3 is TGTGCCAGCAGCCCCGGGACAGGGGGGAGAGATACGCAGTATTTT.

The V and J genes are TRBV5-1 and TRBJ1-6; the D gene is possibly TRBD1 (5 bases). CDR1 is SGHRS, CDR2 YFSETQ, per germline. The CDR3 consists of 14 residues. V was shortened by 3 bases and J by 8 bases, with 12 bases between the two germline ends. CDR3 coding DNA: TGCGCCAGCAGCTGGGGCACAGATCATTCACCCCTCCACTTT. Residues: CASSWGTDHSPLHF.

The chain is built from TRBV5-5 and TRBJ1-1; no firm D call. CDR1 SGHKS and CDR2 YYEKEE come from the germline V gene (reference sequence). V dropped 4 bases and J dropped 6 bases, with 16 bases sitting between them. The CDR3 is 14 residues long. The CDR3 loop reads CASSPREGFAEAFF. The DNA of the CDR3 is TGTGCCAGCAGCCCACGAGAAGGGTTCGCTGAAGCTTTCTTT.

J is TRBJ2-2 and V is TRBV3-1 (or the pseudogene TRBV3-2), with TRBD2 matching over 8 bases. The CDR3 sequence is 19 residues long. After removal of 4 bases from V and 4 bases from J, the junction contained 17 bases not matched to a gene. Germline V gives CDR1 LGHDT, CDR2 YNNKEL (reference sequence). Here the CDR3 reads CASSPSPGIAGRGTGELFF. The CDR3 DNA sequence: TGTGCCAGCAGCCCCAGCCCCGGAATAGCGGGAAGGGGCACCGGGGAGCTGTTTTTT.

The chain is built from TRBV10-1 and TRBJ2-7; a possible D gene is TRBD1 (5 bases). The V end lost 5 bases, the J end lost 3 bases, and 14 bases lay between the germline ends. The CDR3 covers 14 residues. Germline V gives CDR1 WNHNN, CDR2 SYGVQD (reference sequence). CDR3 DNA: TGCGCCAGCAGTCGACAGCTTGAGGACTACGAGCAGTACTTC. Translation: CASSRQLEDYEQYF.

This clone has just one count. In DNA, the CDR3 is TGTGCCAGCAGCCAAGAGGGAGAAGAGACCCAGTACTTC. Encoded protein: CASSQEGEETQYF. The chain combines TRBV3-1 (or the pseudogene TRBV3-2) with TRBJ2-5; a possible D gene is TRBD2 (5 bases). The CDR3 spans 13 residues. V dropped 0 bases and J dropped 3 bases, with 5 bases sitting between them. Germline V lookup: CDR1 LGHDT, CDR2 YNNKEL (reference sequence).

The chain uses TRBV5-4 and TRBJ1-2; TRBD1 is a possible D gene (6 bases). Germline CDR1 SGHNT, CDR2 YYREEE (reference sequence). The V and J ends lost 0 bases and 2 bases respectively, with 8 bases between them. This CDR3 comprises 14 residues. CDR3 loop: CASSLAGGNYGYTF. CDR3 in DNA: TGTGCCAGCAGCTTGGCGGGGGGCAACTATGGCTACACCTTC. Looking up the rest from reference TRBV5-4 and TRBJ1-2 gives the full variable domain: ETGVTQSPTHLIKTRGQQVTLRCSSQSGHNTVSWYQQALGQGPQFIFQYYREEENGRGNFPPRFSGLQFPNYSSELNVNALELDDSALYLCASSLAGGNYGYTFGSGTRLTVV.

The CDR3 is CASSQEVAGPLHF. In DNA, the CDR3 is TGCGCCAGCAGCCAAGAGGTCGCAGGACCCCTCCACTTT. The genes are TRBV4-1 and TRBJ1-6; D is unclear. Trimming shortened V by 0 bases and J by 12 bases, and 9 bases separated the two germline ends. Germline V CDR1 and CDR2: MGHRA, YSYEKL. This CDR3 has 13 amino acids.

This clone turned up a few times. The chain joins TRBV7-2 to TRBJ1-1, with no clear D. Trimming took off 1 base at V and 4 bases at J, with 13 bases between the two ends. Germline CDR1 is SGHTA and CDR2 is FQGNSA. The CDR3 loop spans 15 amino acids. CDR3 coding DNA: TGTGCCAGCAGCTTAGATACAGTTATTGGCACTGAAGCTTTCTTT. Translated, it gives CASSLDTVIGTEAFF.

V usage is TRBV7-8 and J usage is TRBJ2-1; 9 nucleotides agree with TRBD2. Germline V lookup: CDR1 SGHVS, CDR2 FQNEAQ. The V gene end was trimmed by 0 bases and the J gene end by 7 bases; junction bases not matched to a gene: 16. CDR3 size: 19 residues. The CDR3 nucleotides are TGTGCCAGCAGCTTAGCTCAAGGGGTAGCGGGGGTTATAAGGAATGAGCAGTTCTTC. It codes for CASSLAQGVAGVIRNEQFF.

This sequence joins TRBV7-9 and TRBJ2-7; D is undetermined. Trimming pared 5 bases from V and 0 bases from J, leaving 26 bases between. CDR3 length equals 19 residues. In germline, CDR1 is SEHNR, CDR2 FQNEAQ (reference sequence). The CDR3 sequence is CASSPTLESRVGRSYEQYF. Here the CDR3 DNA reads TGTGCCAGCAGCCCCACCCTCGAGTCCCGGGTAGGTCGCTCCTACGAGCAGTACTTC. Combining the CDR3 with reference TRBV7-9 and TRBJ2-7 gives the whole variable domain DTGVSQNPRHKITKRGQNVTFRCDPISEHNRLYWYRQTLGQGPEFLTYFQNEAQLEKSRLLSDRFSAERPKGSFSTLEIQRTEQGDSAMYLCASSPTLESRVGRSYEQYFGPGTRLTVT.

The rearrangement uses TRBV7-9 and TRBJ2-5; unclear D gene. V was trimmed by 6 bases and J by 2 bases, leaving 10 bases between them. CDR1 is SEHNR, CDR2 FQNEAQ, per germline (reference sequence). The CDR3 consists of 13 residues. The CDR3 reads CASSQGSQETQYF. In DNA form, the CDR3 reads TGTGCCAGCAGTCAAGGGTCACAAGAGACCCAGTACTTC.

This chain uses TRBV6-5 with TRBJ1-1; the D is unclear. The V gene lost 6 bases and the J gene lost 5 bases, with 10 bases spanning the gap. The CDR3 loop spans 12 amino acids. Germline-derived CDR1 and CDR2 are MNHEY and SVGAGI. The CDR3 protein is CASRLAGTEAFF. CDR3 nucleotide sequence: TGTGCCAGCAGGTTAGCGGGGACTGAAGCTTTCTTT.

The chain couples TRBV10-2 to TRBJ2-2; no clear D gene. Germline CDR1 WSHSY, CDR2 SAAADI. CDR3 length: 13 amino acids. V lost 10 bases and J 4 bases, leaving 13 bases between the germline ends. The CDR3 sequence: CATPAATTGELFF. The CDR3 nucleotides read TGCGCCACCCCGGCAGCGACCACCGGGGAGCTGTTTTTT.

The rearrangement uses TRBV19 and TRBJ2-3, with a tentative D call TRBD2 (7 bases). Trimming took off 5 bases at V and 6 bases at J, with 15 bases between the two ends. The length of the CDR3 is 14 residues. Germline V gene data show CDR1 as LNHDA and CDR2 as SQIVND (reference sequence). CDR3 loop: CASSGGAWRDTQYF. The DNA for the CDR3 is TGTGCCAGTAGTGGGGGGGCTTGGCGGGATACGCAGTATTTT.

The genes are TRBV15 and TRBJ1-2; the D gene is possibly TRBD1 (6 bases). Trimming took off 0 bases at V and 5 bases at J, with 13 bases between the two ends. The CDR3 sequence is 15 residues long. CDR1 is LNHNV, CDR2 YYDKDF, per germline (reference sequence). In DNA form, the CDR3 reads TGTGCCACCAGCAGAGAGAGGGGGGCGGGGTATGGCTACACCTTC. As protein: CATSRERGAGYGYTF.

The chain combines TRBV5-4 with TRBJ2-2; D not certain. The CDR3 totals 13 residues. With 4 bases removed from V and 6 bases from J, the gap between germline ends came to 10 bases. The germline V gene has CDR1 SGHNT and CDR2 YYREEE (reference sequence). In DNA, the CDR3 is TGTGCCAGCAGCCAAACACGGTCCGGGGAGCTGTTTTTT. The encoded protein is CASSQTRSGELFF.

This clone was seen once. The chain links TRBV27 to TRBJ2-7; D might be TRBD1 or TRBD2, each matching 5 bases. This CDR3 region has 13 residues. V was trimmed by 4 bases and J by 3 bases, leaving 10 bases between them. The V gene's germline CDR1 is MNHEY and CDR2 SMNVEV (reference sequence). CDR3 DNA: TGTGCCAGCAGTTCGGGACCCTTCTACGAGCAGTACTTC. Its protein product is CASSSGPFYEQYF.

The chain has TRBV4-3 and TRBJ1-6; D gene uncertain. With 0 bases removed from V and 5 bases from J, the gap between germline ends came to 8 bases. Germline V CDR1 and CDR2: LGHNA, YSLEER. The CDR3 is made up of 15 amino acids. CDR3 DNA sequence: TGCGCCAGCAGCCAAGACAGGTTCAATAATTCACCCCTCCACTTT. It is translated as CASSQDRFNNSPLHF.

The gene calls are TRBV28 and TRBJ1-2; D not certain. From germline, CDR1 is MDHEN and CDR2 SYDVKM. There are 12 residues in the CDR3. Trimming cost V 1 base and J 6 bases, with 6 bases left between them. CDR3 region: CASSLSRDGYTF. Written as DNA, the CDR3 is TGTGCCAGCAGTTTATCGCGGGATGGCTACACCTTC.

This sequence joins TRBV6-6 and TRBJ1-4; 11 bases match TRBD1. This CDR3 region has 15 residues. With 0 bases clipped from V and 7 bases from J, the junction kept 1 base outside the gene matches. Germline values: CDR1 MNHNY, CDR2 SVGAGI (reference sequence). For the CDR3, the DNA is TGTGCCAGCAGTTACTCAGGGACAGGGGGTGAAAAACTGTTTTTT. Residues: CASSYSGTGGEKLFF.

Only one count was recorded for this clone. The chain joins TRBV19 to TRBJ1-1; 7 bases are shared with TRBD1. CDR3 length equals 13 residues. Trimming took 5 bases from V and 8 from J; bases not matched to a gene: 8. Per germline, CDR1 LNHDA and CDR2 SQIVND (reference sequence). The CDR3: CASSARQGTEAFF. The CDR3 DNA is TGTGCCAGTAGTGCCCGACAGGGAACCGAAGCTTTCTTT.

This sequence joins TRBV7-6 and TRBJ2-5, with 7 bases identical to TRBD1. Germline V lookup: CDR1 SGHVS, CDR2 FNYEAQ. V lost 4 bases to trimming and J lost 1 base; unmatched junction nucleotides: 3. The length of the CDR3 is 14 residues. CDR3 region: CASSYRGIQETQYF. CDR3 sequence (DNA): TGTGCCAGCAGCTACAGGGGTATCCAAGAGACCCAGTACTTC.

This clone was seen only once. The V call is TRBV5-4, the J call TRBJ2-3; D is possibly TRBD2 (6 bases). V gave up 4 bases and J gave up 2 bases, with 17 bases separating them. Per the germline V gene, CDR1 is SGHNT and CDR2 is YYREEE (reference sequence). CDR3 length: 16 amino acids. The CDR3 nucleotides are TGTGCCAGCAGCCCCGGGCGGGATTCAATCACAGATACGCAGTATTTT. Its protein is CASSPGRDSITDTQYF.

This rearrangement joins TRBV2 to TRBJ1-5; tentatively, D is TRBD1 (6 bases). The CDR3 consists of 15 residues. Deletions cut 0 bases from V and 4 bases from J, with 10 bases between. From germline, CDR1 is SNHLY and CDR2 FYNNEI. In nucleotides, the CDR3 is TGTGCCAGCAGTGAAGCAATAGGGGGGAATCAGCCCCAGCATTTT. This translates into CASSEAIGGNQPQHF.